This is a list of T cell receptor beta chains from one sample in a study of response to subunit inactivated influenza vaccine. A single record per CDR3 protein comes from TCRdb applying MiXCR to the RT-PCR reads. The table lists 150,000 or so distinct CDR3 sequences, about 11% of them singletons, with around 12% in the top ten. The specimen comprised non-naive T cells sorted from PBMCs, sampled roughly 45 days after vaccination. The receptors were sampled from a man aged 45-65 years who received an inactivated influenza vaccine. The CDR3 runs from the conserved cysteine through the conserved F or W. A D gene is named only where the DNA matches it firmly. Clone size is shown for a subset of rows, as once, few, many or a class of expanded clone.

V	size	D	J	DNA	CDR3
TRBV6-1	few	TRBD1	TRBJ2-7	TGTGCCAGCAGTCCCGAGACAGGGAAAGACTACGAGCAGTACTTC	CASSPETGKDYEQYF
TRBV28	few	.	TRBJ1-1	TGTGCCAGCAGCTCGATAGGGCGGACTGAAGCTTTCTTT	CASSSIGRTEAFF
TRBV5-4	.	.	TRBJ2-5	TGTGCCAGCAGCTCTGGGCTACTCTGGACCCAGTACTTC	CASSSGLLWTQYF
TRBV4-3	few	.	TRBJ2-6	TGCGCCAGCAGCCAAGATCCCCTCTTCGGGGCCAACGTCCTGACTTTC	CASSQDPLFGANVLTF
TRBV11-2	.	TRBD2	TRBJ2-7	TGTGCCAGCAGGAGACTAGCGGGAGGCGGCGAGCAGTACTTC	CASRRLAGGGEQYF
TRBV3-1	.	.	TRBJ2-7	TGTGCCAGCAGCCAATCCGCCGGGACAACCGAGCAGTACTTC	CASSQSAGTTEQYF
TRBV10-2	.	TRBD2	TRBJ2-1	TGCGCCAGCAGTGAGTTCAGCGGGAGGGCCTCCAATGAGCAGTTCTTC	CASSEFSGRASNEQFF
TRBV20-1	few	.	TRBJ2-5	TGCAGTGCGATGAGTCCCGAGTGGGAGACCCAGTACTTC	CSAMSPEWETQYF
TRBV7-2	many	.	TRBJ2-4	TGTGCCAGCAGCTCCCCAGGGGCCAAAAACATTCAGTACTTC	CASSSPGAKNIQYF
TRBV20-1	many	TRBD2	TRBJ2-3	TGCAGTGCTAGTGACAGGACTAGCGGGGGAGATACGCAGTATTTT	CSASDRTSGGDTQYF
TRBV12-3/TRBV12-4	many	TRBD2	TRBJ2-1	TGTGCCAGCAGTTTACCCGGACTAGCGGCCTACAATGAGCAGTTCTTC	CASSLPGLAAYNEQFF
TRBV11-2	few	.	TRBJ2-1	TGTGCCAGCAGCTCCAGATATTACGCAGCAGGTGGGAACAATGAGCAGTTCTTC	CASSSRYYAAGGNNEQFF
TRBV7-2	many	.	TRBJ2-5	TGTGCCAGCAGATACACAGGGCAAGAGACCCAGTACTTC	CASRYTGQETQYF
TRBV5-1	many	TRBD1	TRBJ2-5	TGCGCCAGCAGCCCGGGACAGCAAGAGACCCAGTACTTC	CASSPGQQETQYF
TRBV7-2	many	.	TRBJ1-2	TGTGCCAGCAGCTTAGATAGAGGGTTTGGCTACACCTTC	CASSLDRGFGYTF
TRBV30	.	.	TRBJ1-1	TGTGCCTGGAGCCACTCCTGGCCGGAAGGCACTGAAGCTTTCTTT	CAWSHSWPEGTEAFF
TRBV4-2	.	.	TRBJ2-3	TGTGCCAGCAGCCAAGAGGTTTTGGTCCAAGGTGCTACGCAGTATTTT	CASSQEVLVQGATQYF
TRBV5-6	few	TRBD2	TRBJ2-5	TGTGCCAGCAGCTTGGATGGCGGGGGGGGAGAGACCCAGTACTTC	CASSLDGGGGETQYF
TRBV7-8	many	.	TRBJ2-4	TGTGCCAGCAGCGGAGGAGTGACATTTCTAGCCAAAAACATTCAGTACTTC	CASSGGVTFLAKNIQYF
TRBV2	many	.	TRBJ2-2	TGTGCCAGCAGTTGGGACACCGGGGAGCTGTTTTTT	CASSWDTGELFF
TRBV6-1	many	.	TRBJ2-3	TGTGCCAGCAGACAGAGCACAGATACGCAGTATTTT	CASRQSTDTQYF
TRBV5-3	many	TRBD1	TRBJ1-2	TGTGCCAGCAGCTTGGCAGATTCTGGGACAGGTCGTCTCGGAGGCTACACCTTC	CASSLADSGTGRLGGYTF
TRBV7-9	.	.	TRBJ2-7	TGTGCCAGCACTCCCAGCGTCCCCTACGAGCAGTACTTC	CASTPSVPYEQYF
TRBV28	.	TRBD1	TRBJ1-3	TGTGCCAGCCCCCCCCCGACAGGGGATGCTGGAAACACCATATATTTT	CASPPPTGDAGNTIYF
TRBV4-2	many	.	TRBJ1-3	TGTGCCAGCAGGGGGCACGGAAACACCATATATTTT	CASRGHGNTIYF
TRBV5-1	.	.	TRBJ2-1	TGCGCCAGCAGCTCAGGGGCTCTAGCGCGGCAGTTCTTC	CASSSGALARQFF
TRBV5-6	many	.	TRBJ1-1	TGTGCCAGCAGCTTTGGCACTTGGAACACTGAAGCTTTCTTT	CASSFGTWNTEAFF
TRBV15	few	TRBD2	TRBJ2-1	TGTGCCACCAGCAGAGGATCTAGCGGGGGCTCCTACAATGAGCAGTTCTTC	CATSRGSSGGSYNEQFF
TRBV27	many	TRBD1	TRBJ1-1	TGTGCCAGCAGTCCTTCACCGGGACAGGGAAAAGCTTTCTTT	CASSPSPGQGKAFF
TRBV20-1	.	.	TRBJ1-1	TGCAGTGCCCTGGTCGACACGGACGAAGCTTTCTTT	CSALVDTDEAFF
TRBV7-2	many	.	TRBJ2-7	TGTGCCAGCAGCCCCGACGGGTACGAGCAGTACTTC	CASSPDGYEQYF
TRBV6-1	.	.	TRBJ2-3	TGTGCCAGCAGCGGCCGGGCGGGAACAGATACGCAGTATTTT	CASSGRAGTDTQYF
TRBV4-3	many	.	TRBJ2-6	TGCGCCAGCAGCCAGAGATTATCCTCTGGGGCCAACGTCCTGACTTTC	CASSQRLSSGANVLTF
TRBV5-1	.	.	TRBJ2-1	TGCGCCAGCAGCTTGGACCCGGGAAAAGTAAATGAGCAGTTCTTC	CASSLDPGKVNEQFF
TRBV5-6	few	TRBD2	TRBJ2-1	TGTGCCAGCAGCTTGCCCGGACTAGCGGTCTACAATGAGCAGTTCTTC	CASSLPGLAVYNEQFF
TRBV11-2	.	TRBD1	TRBJ2-1	TGTGCCAGCAGCTTACTACAGGGGGCGATGGAGCAGTTCTTC	CASSLLQGAMEQFF
TRBV6-2/TRBV6-3	many	.	TRBJ2-1	TGTGCCAGCAGTTACTCGATAATCAGCAATGAGCAGTTCTTC	CASSYSIISNEQFF
TRBV29-1	many	.	TRBJ2-7	TGCAGCGTTCGACCGGGAACCAAGAGGGAGCAGTACTTC	CSVRPGTKREQYF
TRBV28	.	.	TRBJ2-3	TGTGCCAGCAGTTTATCCGGAGGACCCACAGATACGCAGTATTTT	CASSLSGGPTDTQYF
TRBV12-3/TRBV12-4	.	TRBD1	TRBJ2-3	TGTGCCAGCACCCTAGGAGAGGGGGCCAGCACAGATACGCAGTATTTT	CASTLGEGASTDTQYF
TRBV2	few	.	TRBJ1-1	TGTGCCAGCAGTTCGGGACATATCATGAACACTGAAGCTTTCTTT	CASSSGHIMNTEAFF
TRBV10-1	.	.	TRBJ2-3	TGCGCCAGCAGTGTGCTCGGCGCAGATACGCAGTATTTT	CASSVLGADTQYF